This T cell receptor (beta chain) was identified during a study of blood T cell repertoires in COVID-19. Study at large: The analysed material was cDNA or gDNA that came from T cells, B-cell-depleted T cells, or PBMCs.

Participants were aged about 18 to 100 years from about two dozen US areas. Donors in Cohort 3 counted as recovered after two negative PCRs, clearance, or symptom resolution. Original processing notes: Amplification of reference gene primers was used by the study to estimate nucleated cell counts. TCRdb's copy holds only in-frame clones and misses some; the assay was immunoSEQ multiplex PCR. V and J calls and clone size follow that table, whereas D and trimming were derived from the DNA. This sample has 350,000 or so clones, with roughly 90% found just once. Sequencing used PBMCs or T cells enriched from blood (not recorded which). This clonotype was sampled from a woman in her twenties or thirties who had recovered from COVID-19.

CDR3 loop: CASSQLAGTRGQETQYF. The CDR3 nucleotides read TGCGCCAGCAGCCAACTAGCGGGAACCCGGGGGCAAGAGACCCAGTACTTC. The chain uses TRBV5-1 and TRBJ2-5; 10 bases match TRBD2. The ends lost 4 bases at V and 2 bases at J; junction bases unmatched: 11. The CDR3 is 17 residues long. Germline-derived CDR1 and CDR2 are SGHRS and YFSETQ.